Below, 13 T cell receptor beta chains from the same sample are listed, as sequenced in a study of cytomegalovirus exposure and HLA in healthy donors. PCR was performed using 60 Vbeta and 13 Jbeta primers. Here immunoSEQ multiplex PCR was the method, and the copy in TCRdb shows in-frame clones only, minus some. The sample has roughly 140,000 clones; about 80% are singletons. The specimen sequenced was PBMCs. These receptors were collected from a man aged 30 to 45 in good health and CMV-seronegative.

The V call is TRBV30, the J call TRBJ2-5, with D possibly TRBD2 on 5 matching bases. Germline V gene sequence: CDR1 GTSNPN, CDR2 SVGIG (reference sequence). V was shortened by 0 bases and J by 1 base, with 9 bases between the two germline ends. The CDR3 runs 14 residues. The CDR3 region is CAWSVLGGQETQYF. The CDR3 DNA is TGTGCCTGGAGTGTACTAGGCGGCCAAGAGACCCAGTACTTC.

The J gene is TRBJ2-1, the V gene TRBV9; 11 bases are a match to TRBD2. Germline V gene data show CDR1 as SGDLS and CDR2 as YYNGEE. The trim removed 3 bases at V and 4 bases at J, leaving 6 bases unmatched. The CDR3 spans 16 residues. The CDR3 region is CASSGSGGANYNEQFF. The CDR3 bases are TGTGCCAGCAGCGGTAGCGGGGGGGCCAATTACAATGAGCAGTTCTTC.

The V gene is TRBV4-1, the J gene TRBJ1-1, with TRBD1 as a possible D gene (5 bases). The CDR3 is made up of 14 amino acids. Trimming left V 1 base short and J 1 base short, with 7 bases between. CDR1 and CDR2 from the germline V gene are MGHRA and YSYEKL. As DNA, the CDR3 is TGCGCCAGCAGCCAAGGGGGGGGGAACACTGAAGCTTTCTTT. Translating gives CASSQGGGNTEAFF.

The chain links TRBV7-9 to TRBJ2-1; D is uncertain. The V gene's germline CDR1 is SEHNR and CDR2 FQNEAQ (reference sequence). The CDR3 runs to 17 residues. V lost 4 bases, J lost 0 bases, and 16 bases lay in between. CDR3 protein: CASSSSFASLSYNEQFF. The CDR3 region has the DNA TGTGCCAGCAGCTCCAGTTTTGCAAGTCTCTCCTACAATGAGCAGTTCTTC.

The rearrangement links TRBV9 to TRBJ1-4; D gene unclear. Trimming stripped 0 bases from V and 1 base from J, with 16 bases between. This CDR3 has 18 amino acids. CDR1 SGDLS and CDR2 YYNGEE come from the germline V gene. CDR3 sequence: CASSVVRGWGVTNEKLFF. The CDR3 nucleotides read TGTGCCAGCAGCGTAGTAAGAGGATGGGGAGTAACTAATGAAAAACTGTTTTTT.

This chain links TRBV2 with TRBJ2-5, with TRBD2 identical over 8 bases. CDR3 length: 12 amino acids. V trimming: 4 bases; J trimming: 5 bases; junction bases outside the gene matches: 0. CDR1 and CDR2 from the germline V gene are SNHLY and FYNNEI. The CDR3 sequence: CASSAGGETQYF. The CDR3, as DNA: TGTGCCAGCAGTGCGGGGGGGGAGACCCAGTACTTC.

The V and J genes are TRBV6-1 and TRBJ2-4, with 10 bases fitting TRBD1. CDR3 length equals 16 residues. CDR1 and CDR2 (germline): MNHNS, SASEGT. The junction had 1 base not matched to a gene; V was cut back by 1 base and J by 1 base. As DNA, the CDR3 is TGTGCCAGCAGTGAAGGGACAGGGGGGGCCAAAAACATTCAGTACTTC. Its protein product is CASSEGTGGAKNIQYF.

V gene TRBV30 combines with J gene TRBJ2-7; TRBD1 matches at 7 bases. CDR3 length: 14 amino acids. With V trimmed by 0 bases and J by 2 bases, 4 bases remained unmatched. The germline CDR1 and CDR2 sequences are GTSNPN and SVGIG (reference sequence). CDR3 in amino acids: CAWSVRGPAYEQYF. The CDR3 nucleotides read TGTGCCTGGAGTGTGAGGGGGCCCGCCTACGAGCAGTACTTC.

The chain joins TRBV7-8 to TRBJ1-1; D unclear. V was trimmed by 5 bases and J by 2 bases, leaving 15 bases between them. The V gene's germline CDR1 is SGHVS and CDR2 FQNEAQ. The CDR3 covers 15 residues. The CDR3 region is CASSRVVESNTEAFF. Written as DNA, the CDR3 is TGTGCCAGCAGCCGGGTAGTTGAGTCAAACACTGAAGCTTTCTTT.

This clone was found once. The CDR3 bases are TGCGCCAGCAGCTTGTTCCGGCAGCGGAGCTCCTACAATGAGCAGTTCTTC. Translating gives CASSLFRQRSSYNEQFF. V and J are TRBV5-1 and TRBJ2-1; D possibly corresponds to TRBD2 (5 bases). In germline, CDR1 is SGHRS, CDR2 YFSETQ. This CDR3 has 17 amino acids. V was pared by 1 base and J by 0 bases, with 14 bases between.

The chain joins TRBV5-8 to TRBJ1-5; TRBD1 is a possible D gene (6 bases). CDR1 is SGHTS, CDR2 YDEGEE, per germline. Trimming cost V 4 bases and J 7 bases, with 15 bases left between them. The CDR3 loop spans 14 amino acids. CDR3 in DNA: TGTGCCAGCAGCAGGTGGGAGGGACAACAGCCCCAGCATTTT. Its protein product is CASSRWEGQQPQHF.

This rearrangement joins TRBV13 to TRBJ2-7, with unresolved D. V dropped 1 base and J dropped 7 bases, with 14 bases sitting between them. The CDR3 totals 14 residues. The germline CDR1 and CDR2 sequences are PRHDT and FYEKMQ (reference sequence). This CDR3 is CASSLDSSVWEQYF. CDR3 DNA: TGTGCCAGCAGCTTAGACTCCTCGGTGTGGGAGCAGTACTTC. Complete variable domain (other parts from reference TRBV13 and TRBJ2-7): AAGVIQSPRHLIKEKRETATLKCYPIPRHDTVYWYQQGPGQDPQFLISFYEKMQSDKGSIPDRFSAQQFSDYHSELNMSSLELGDSALYFCASSLDSSVWEQYFGPGTRLTVT.

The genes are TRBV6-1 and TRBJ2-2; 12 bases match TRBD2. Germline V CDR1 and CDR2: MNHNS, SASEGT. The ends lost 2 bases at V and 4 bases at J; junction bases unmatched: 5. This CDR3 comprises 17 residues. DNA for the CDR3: TGTGCCAGCAGTGAACTAGCGGGGGGGCCGAGCACCGGGGAGCTGTTTTTT. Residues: CASSELAGGPSTGELFF.